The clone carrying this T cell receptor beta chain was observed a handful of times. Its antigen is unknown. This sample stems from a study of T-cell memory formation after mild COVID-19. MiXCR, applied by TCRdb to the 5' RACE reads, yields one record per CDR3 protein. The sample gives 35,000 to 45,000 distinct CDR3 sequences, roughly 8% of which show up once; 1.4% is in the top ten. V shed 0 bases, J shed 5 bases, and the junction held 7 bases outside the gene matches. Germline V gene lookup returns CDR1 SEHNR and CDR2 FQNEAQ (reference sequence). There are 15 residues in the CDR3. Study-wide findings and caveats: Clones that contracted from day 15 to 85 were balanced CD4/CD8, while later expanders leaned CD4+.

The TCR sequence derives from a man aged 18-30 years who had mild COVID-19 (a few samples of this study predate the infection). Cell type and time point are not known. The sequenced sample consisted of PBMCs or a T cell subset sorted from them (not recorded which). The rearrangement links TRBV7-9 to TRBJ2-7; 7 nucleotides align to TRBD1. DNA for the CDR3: TGTGCCAGCAGCTTAGCCCACTCGACAGGGAACGAGCAGTACTTC. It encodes CASSLAHSTGNEQYF.